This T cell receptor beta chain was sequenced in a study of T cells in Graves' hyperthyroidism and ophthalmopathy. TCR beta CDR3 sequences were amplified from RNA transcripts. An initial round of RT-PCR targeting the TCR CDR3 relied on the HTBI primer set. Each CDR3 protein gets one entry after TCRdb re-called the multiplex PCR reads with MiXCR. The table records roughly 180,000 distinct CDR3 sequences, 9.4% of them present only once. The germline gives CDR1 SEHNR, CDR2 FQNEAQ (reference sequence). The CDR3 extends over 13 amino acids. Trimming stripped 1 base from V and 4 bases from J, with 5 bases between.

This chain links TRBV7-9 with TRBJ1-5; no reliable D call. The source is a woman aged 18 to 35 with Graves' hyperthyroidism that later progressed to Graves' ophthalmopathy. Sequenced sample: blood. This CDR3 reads CASSLGPNQPQHF. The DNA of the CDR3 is TGTGCCAGCAGCTTAGGGCCTAATCAGCCCCAGCATTTT.